These 18 T cell receptor beta chains originate from one sample sequenced in a study of response to subunit inactivated influenza vaccine. In TCRdb, the RT-PCR reads were re-called with MiXCR into one record per CDR3 protein. The sample carries 650,000 to 800,000 distinct CDR3 sequences, approximately 17% recorded once. This material consisted of PBMCs from blood, taken less than 6 days after vaccination. The origin of the receptors is a man aged 50-60 years who received an inactivated influenza vaccine.

The chain has TRBV12-3 or TRBV12-4 and TRBJ2-1; 8 nucleotides align to TRBD2. This CDR3 has 18 amino acids. Germline trimming cut 5 bases from V and 4 bases from J; bases unmatched to any gene: 16. Here the CDR3 DNA reads TGTGCCAGCAGTGGCCGTCCTAGTACTAGCGGCAATTACAATGAGCAGTTCTTC. It encodes CASSGRPSTSGNYNEQFF.

V usage is TRBV5-1 and J usage is TRBJ2-7; D is unclear. V lost 0 bases, J lost 3 bases, and 13 bases lay in between. CDR3 length equals 15 residues. The germline V gene encodes CDR1 SGHRS and CDR2 YFSETQ. The CDR3 reads CASSLAPDVIYEQYF. The CDR3 region has the DNA TGCGCCAGCAGCTTGGCTCCGGACGTAATCTACGAGCAGTACTTC.

This rearrangement joins TRBV9 to TRBJ2-1, with 12 positions matching TRBD2. V was clipped by 6 bases and J by 2 bases; unmatched bases: 6. This CDR3 spans 16 amino acids. Germline V gene sequence: CDR1 SGDLS, CDR2 YYNGEE. The CDR3 DNA reads TGTGCCAGCACCCGGACTAGCGGGAACCCCTACAATGAGCAGTTCTTC. Translating gives CASTRTSGNPYNEQFF.

This clonotype came up a few times. This rearrangement joins TRBV6-1 to TRBJ2-3, with TRBD2 identical over 7 bases. This CDR3 has 15 residues. V was clipped by 6 bases and J by 1 base; unmatched bases: 7. CDR1 and CDR2 (germline): MNHNS, SASEGT. This CDR3 reads CASSRIRGGTDTQYF. As DNA, the CDR3 is TGTGCCAGCAGCCGTATCCGGGGGGGCACAGATACGCAGTATTTT.

This clonotype occurred a few times. This sequence joins TRBV10-3 and TRBJ1-1; a weak D match, TRBD1 (5 bases). Germline values: CDR1 ENHRY, CDR2 SYGVKD. The V and J ends lost 1 base and 0 bases respectively, with 9 bases between them. CDR3 length: 15 amino acids. CDR3 coding DNA: TGTGCCATCAGTGAGTACGGGACGGTGAACACTGAAGCTTTCTTT. As protein: CAISEYGTVNTEAFF.

Many counts were recorded for this clonotype. The rearrangement links TRBV3-1 to TRBJ1-2; the match to TRBD1 covers 7 bases. The V and J ends lost 5 bases and 2 bases, in that order; junction bases with no gene match: 5. The CDR3 has 14 residues. CDR1 LGHDT and CDR2 YNNKEL come from the germline V gene (reference sequence). The CDR3 DNA reads TGTGCCAGCAGCACCCGACAGGGAAACTATGGCTACACCTTC. Amino acids: CASSTRQGNYGYTF.

The gene calls are TRBV12-3 or TRBV12-4 and TRBJ1-6; 7 bases are shared with TRBD1. V gave up 2 bases and J gave up 7 bases; unmatched junction bases: 8. CDR3 size: 16 residues. The CDR3 is CASSLIAGTDNSPLHF. The CDR3 DNA reads TGTGCCAGCAGTTTAATCGCCGGGACAGACAATTCACCCCTCCACTTT.

This clonotype was counted between two and nine times. The genes are TRBV30 and TRBJ1-5; 8 nucleotides align to TRBD1. Germline CDR1 and CDR2: GTSNPN and SVGIG (reference sequence). The trim removed 4 bases at V and 6 bases at J, leaving 8 bases unmatched. The CDR3 length is 14 residues. This CDR3 is CAWTGGDPGQPQHF. In DNA form, the CDR3 reads TGTGCCTGGACAGGGGGCGACCCGGGTCAGCCCCAGCATTTT.

This clonotype was counted at least ten times. The genes are TRBV28 and TRBJ2-1; 7 nucleotides match TRBD2. V dropped 7 bases and J dropped 8; count of bases not matched to a gene: 14. The germline CDR1 and CDR2 sequences are MDHEN and SYDVKM. The CDR3 is 15 amino acids. The CDR3 sequence is CASIKTSRRGHEQFF. CDR3 DNA sequence: TGTGCCAGCATAAAGACTAGCAGGAGGGGCCATGAGCAGTTCTTC.

This clonotype was seen a few times. This sequence joins TRBV7-9 and TRBJ2-3; D remains unclear. The CDR3 has 15 amino acids. The germline V gene has CDR1 SEHNR and CDR2 FQNEAQ (reference sequence). The ends were cut back, 2 bases at V and 5 bases at J, with 14 bases in the middle. CDR3 loop: CASSLYGVSQDTQYF. The CDR3 DNA follows: TGTGCCAGCAGCTTATATGGTGTCAGCCAAGATACGCAGTATTTT.

This clonotype has a handful of counts. The V gene is TRBV20-1, the J gene TRBJ2-7; D is perhaps TRBD2 (6 bases). This CDR3 is 13 amino acids long. V shed 2 bases and J shed 3 bases, with 11 bases lying between them. Germline V gene lookup returns CDR1 DFQATT and CDR2 SNEGSKA (reference sequence). The CDR3 nucleotides are TGCAGTGCTAGACGGGAGTCGGGCTACGAGCAGTACTTC. Translating it yields CSARRESGYEQYF.

This clonotype was seen more than once but under ten times. The chain employs TRBV27 and TRBJ2-1; D not certain. Trimming cost V 5 bases and J 10 bases, with 18 bases left between them. The CDR3 spans 14 residues. Germline V gene data show CDR1 as MNHEY and CDR2 as SMNVEV (reference sequence). CDR3 nucleotides: TGTGCCAGCAGTGCCCCGGGCCCTCTGTTAGAGCAGTTCTTC. Protein sequence: CASSAPGPLLEQFF.

The chain combines TRBV12-3 or TRBV12-4 with TRBJ2-1; tentatively, D is TRBD2 (6 bases). V lost 6 bases and J 6 bases, leaving 18 bases between the germline ends. The CDR3 runs to 15 residues. The CDR3 nucleotides read TGTGCCAGCAGACTAGCCGGGGGATTGAGCAATGAGCAGTTCTTC. It yields the protein CASRLAGGLSNEQFF.

This clonotype has at least ten counts. The genes are TRBV6-5 and TRBJ2-1; D is ambiguous. CDR3 length equals 17 residues. V lost 1 base, J lost 2 bases, and 15 bases lay in between. Germline lookup yields CDR1 MNHEY and CDR2 SVGAGI. For the CDR3, the DNA is TGTGCCAGCAGTTACTTCATCGGACGTAGTACCTACAATGAGCAGTTCTTC. Protein product: CASSYFIGRSTYNEQFF.

The V and J genes are TRBV4-3 and TRBJ2-3; D is uncertain. Germline-derived CDR1 and CDR2 are LGHNA and YSLEER. The V end lost 0 bases, the J end lost 1 base, and 8 bases lay between the germline ends. The CDR3 sequence is 15 residues long. In nucleotides, the CDR3 is TGCGCCAGCAGCCAAGAACTCGGTCGCACAGATACGCAGTATTTT. Translation gives CASSQELGRTDTQYF.

This chain joins TRBV5-1 and TRBJ2-7, with D possibly called TRBD1 or TRBD2 (5 bases each). Trimming took 7 bases from V and 0 from J, leaving 14 bases between them. This CDR3 spans 14 amino acids. Germline CDR1 SGHRS, CDR2 YFSETQ. CDR3 region: CASGTRADSYEQYF. DNA of the CDR3: TGCGCCAGCGGGACCCGGGCCGACTCCTACGAGCAGTACTTC.

The chain couples TRBV12-3 or TRBV12-4 to TRBJ2-7; TRBD1 is a possible D gene (7 bases). CDR3 size: 13 residues. V lost 4 bases and J 6 bases, leaving 13 bases between the germline ends. CDR3 nucleotide sequence: TGTGCCAGCAGTTGGAGGGGGCGGGTCGAGCAGTACTTC. The encoded protein is CASSWRGRVEQYF.

This clonotype was recorded a few times. The V call is TRBV29-1, the J call TRBJ2-7; TRBD1 is a possible D gene (6 bases). CDR3 length: 13 amino acids. V was pared by 7 bases and J by 6 bases, with 19 bases between. The germline V gene has CDR1 SQVTM and CDR2 ANQGSEA. CDR3 in DNA: TGCAGCGGGGTACAGGGTACGGTGGGCGAGCAGTACTTC. Protein: CSGVQGTVGEQYF.